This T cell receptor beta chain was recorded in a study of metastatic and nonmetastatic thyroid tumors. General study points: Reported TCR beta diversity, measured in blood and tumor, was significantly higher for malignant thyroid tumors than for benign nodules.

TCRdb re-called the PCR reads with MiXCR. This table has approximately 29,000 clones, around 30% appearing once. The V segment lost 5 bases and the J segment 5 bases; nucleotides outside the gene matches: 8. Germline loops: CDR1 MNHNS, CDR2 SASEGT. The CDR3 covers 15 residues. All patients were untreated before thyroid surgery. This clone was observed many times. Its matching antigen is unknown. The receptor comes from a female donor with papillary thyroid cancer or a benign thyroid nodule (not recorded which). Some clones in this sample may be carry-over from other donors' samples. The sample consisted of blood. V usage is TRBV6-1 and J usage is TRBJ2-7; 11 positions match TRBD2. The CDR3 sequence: CASSKLFSGRDEQYF. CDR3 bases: TGTGCCAGCAGTAAGCTATTTAGCGGGAGGGACGAGCAGTACTTC.